This passage covers 3 T cell receptor beta chains from one sample sequenced in a study of blood T cell repertoires in COVID-19 (dated by TCRdb to 2020 to 2021). The method behind the library was the immunoSEQ multiplex PCR assay. TCRdb provides this immuneACCESS table in a form limited to in-frame rearrangements. Some clones are lacking; in checked studies, under half of them reflect an unresolved V gene, and why the rest are absent is not known. The sample table lists about 72,000 clones, approximately 90% of them with a count of one. The ten largest clonotypes hold around 5% of the sample. The material sequenced was peripheral blood. These receptors were taken from a woman aged 60 to 75 with active COVID-19.

The V gene is TRBV5-1, the J gene TRBJ2-5; TRBD2 aligns across 7 bases. Germline V gives CDR1 SGHRS, CDR2 YFSETQ. V was pared by 0 bases and J by 5 bases, with 13 bases of the junction left unmatched. The CDR3 is made up of 17 amino acids. The CDR3 protein is CASSLARAGNRWETQYF. DNA for the CDR3: TGCGCCAGCAGCTTGGCGCGAGCGGGAAATCGATGGGAGACCCAGTACTTC.

The CDR3 DNA reads as TGTGCCAGCAGTGAGGGGGCTTGGAACTATGGCTACACCTTC. It translates to CASSEGAWNYGYTF. The chain employs TRBV2 and TRBJ1-2; TRBD1 is a possible D gene (6 bases). Germline-derived CDR1 and CDR2 are SNHLY and FYNNEI. The CDR3 runs to 14 residues. Trimming left V 3 bases short and J 2 bases short, with 10 bases between.

The chain employs TRBV6-5 and TRBJ1-5; possibly TRBD1 for D (6 bases). This CDR3 contains 13 residues. Deletions cut 6 bases from V and 5 bases from J, with 11 bases between. Germline CDR1 is MNHEY and CDR2 is SVGAGI. The CDR3 DNA sequence: TGTGCCAGCAGGACAACAGGGCATCAGCCCCAGCATTTT. Its protein product is CASRTTGHQPQHF.